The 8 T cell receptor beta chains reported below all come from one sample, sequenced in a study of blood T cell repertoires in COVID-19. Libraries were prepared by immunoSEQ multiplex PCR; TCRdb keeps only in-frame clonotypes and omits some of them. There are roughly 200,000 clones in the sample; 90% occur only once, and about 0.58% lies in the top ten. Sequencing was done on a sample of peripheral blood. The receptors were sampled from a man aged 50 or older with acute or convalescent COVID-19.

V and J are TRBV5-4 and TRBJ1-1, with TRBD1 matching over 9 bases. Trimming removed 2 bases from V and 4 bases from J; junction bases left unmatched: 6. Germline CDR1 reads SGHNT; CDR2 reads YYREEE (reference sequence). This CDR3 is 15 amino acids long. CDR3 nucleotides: TGTGCCAGCAGCTTTCCGGGACAGGGTCGCACTGAAGCTTTCTTT. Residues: CASSFPGQGRTEAFF.

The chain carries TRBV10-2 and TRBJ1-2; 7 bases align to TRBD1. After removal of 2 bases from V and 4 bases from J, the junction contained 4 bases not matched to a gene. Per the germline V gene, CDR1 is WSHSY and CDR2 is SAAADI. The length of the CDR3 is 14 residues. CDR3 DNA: TGCGCCAGCAGTGAGGAGACAGGGTCCTATGGCTACACCTTC. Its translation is CASSEETGSYGYTF.

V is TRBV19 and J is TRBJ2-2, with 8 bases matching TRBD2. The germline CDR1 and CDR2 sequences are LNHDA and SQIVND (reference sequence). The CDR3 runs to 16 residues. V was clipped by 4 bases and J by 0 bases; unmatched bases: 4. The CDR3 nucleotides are TGTGCCAGTAGTAGGCAGGGACTAGCGAACACCGGGGAGCTGTTTTTT. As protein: CASSRQGLANTGELFF.

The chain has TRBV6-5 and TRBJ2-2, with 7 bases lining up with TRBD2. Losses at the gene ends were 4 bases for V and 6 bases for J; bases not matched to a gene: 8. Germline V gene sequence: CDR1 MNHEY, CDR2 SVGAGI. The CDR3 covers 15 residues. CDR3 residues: CASSLGLGSSGELFF. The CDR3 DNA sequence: TGTGCCAGCAGTTTAGGACTAGGGAGCTCCGGGGAGCTGTTTTTT.

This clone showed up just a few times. CDR3 bases: TGTGCCAGCAGTTACAGAGTGCACTCCAGCACAGATACGCAGTATTTT. Its translation is CASSYRVHSSTDTQYF. The chain links TRBV6-5 to TRBJ2-3; D ambiguous. Deletions cut 2 bases from V and 0 bases from J, with 12 bases between. Germline V CDR1 and CDR2: MNHEY, SVGAGI. The CDR3 is 16 amino acids.

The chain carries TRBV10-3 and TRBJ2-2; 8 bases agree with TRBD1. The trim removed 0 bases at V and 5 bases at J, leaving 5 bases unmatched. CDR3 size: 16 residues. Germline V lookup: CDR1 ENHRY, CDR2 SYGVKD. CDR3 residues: CAISESAGGRTGELFF. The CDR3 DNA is TGTGCCATCAGTGAGTCGGCAGGGGGCCGAACCGGGGAGCTGTTTTTT.

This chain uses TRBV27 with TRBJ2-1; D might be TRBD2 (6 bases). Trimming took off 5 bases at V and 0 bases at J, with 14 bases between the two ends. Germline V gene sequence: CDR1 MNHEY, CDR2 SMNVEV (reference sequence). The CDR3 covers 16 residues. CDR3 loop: CASSPRLESSYNEQFF. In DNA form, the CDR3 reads TGTGCCAGCAGTCCCCGACTAGAGAGCTCCTACAATGAGCAGTTCTTC.

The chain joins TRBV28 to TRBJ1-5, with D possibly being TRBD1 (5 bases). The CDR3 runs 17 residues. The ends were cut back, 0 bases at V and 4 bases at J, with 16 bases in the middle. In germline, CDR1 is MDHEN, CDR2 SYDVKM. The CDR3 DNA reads TGTGCCAGCAGTTTATGGCCCCGGGGGGTTGGTAATCAGCCCCAGCATTTT. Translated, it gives CASSLWPRGVGNQPQHF.